The 22 T cell receptor beta chains below all came from one sample that was sequenced in a study of T cells in Graves' hyperthyroidism and ophthalmopathy. RNA transcripts yielded amplified TCR beta CDR3 regions. A set of HTBI primers served as the primers for a first-round RT-PCR of the TCR CDR3. TCRdb recomputed calls from the multiplex PCR reads with MiXCR, one row per CDR3 protein. Of around 390,000 distinct CDR3 sequences listed, 13% to 15% are singletons. Input material: blood. The origin of the receptors is a woman under 40 with Graves' ophthalmopathy.

The chain uses TRBV6-1 and TRBJ2-1; 10 nucleotides align to TRBD2. The germline V gene has CDR1 MNHNS and CDR2 SASEGT. V was clipped by 6 bases and J by 4 bases; unmatched bases: 12. The CDR3 covers 17 residues. The CDR3 loop is CASSKDLAGESYNEQFF. The CDR3 coding sequence is TGTGCCAGCAGCAAGGACCTAGCGGGGGAATCTTACAATGAGCAGTTCTTC.

This clonotype has only a few counts. The gene calls are TRBV20-1 and TRBJ2-1; D is unresolved. The CDR3 consists of 12 residues. V was pared by 2 bases and J by 7 bases, with 9 bases between. Looked up from germline, CDR1 is DFQATT and CDR2 is SNEGSKA (reference sequence). DNA for the CDR3: TGCAGTGCTAGACTAGACCCAAATGAGCAGTTCTTC. It yields the protein CSARLDPNEQFF.

This clonotype occurred many times. The rearrangement uses TRBV7-3 and TRBJ2-1; 9 nucleotides align to TRBD2. Trimming removed 2 bases from V and 5 bases from J; junction bases left unmatched: 4. The CDR3 contains 15 residues. CDR1 and CDR2 from the germline V gene are SGHTA and FQGTGA. CDR3 sequence (DNA): TGTGCCAGCAGCTTAGCTAGCGGGGTAAACAATGAGCAGTTCTTC. Translation gives CASSLASGVNNEQFF. The complete variable domain, with remaining parts taken from reference TRBV7-3 and TRBJ2-1, reads GAGVSQTPSNKVTEKGKYVELRCDPISGHTALYWYRQSLGQGPEFLIYFQGTGAADDSGLPNDRFFAVRPEGSVSTLKIQRTERGDSAVYLCASSLASGVNNEQFFGPGTRLTVL.

This clonotype was seen at least ten times. The chain has TRBV27 and TRBJ2-2; TRBD2 aligns across 10 bases. Germline V lookup: CDR1 MNHEY, CDR2 SMNVEV (reference sequence). CDR3 length equals 16 residues. The V segment lost 6 bases and the J segment 6 bases; nucleotides outside the gene matches: 10. CDR3 in DNA: TGTGCCAGCAGGTTCCTTCAAGCGGGGGGGGCCGGGGAGCTGTTTTTT. Its translation: CASRFLQAGGAGELFF.

This clonotype was detected many times. The V call is TRBV2, the J call TRBJ2-1; D possibly corresponds to TRBD1 (6 bases). The CDR3 loop spans 17 amino acids. In germline, CDR1 is SNHLY, CDR2 FYNNEI. V lost 0 bases and J lost 6, with 18 bases in between. The CDR3 DNA follows: TGTGCCAGCAGTGAAGCGCTTCTGACAGGACATCTCAATGAGCAGTTCTTC. This gives the protein CASSEALLTGHLNEQFF.

There are many counts of this clonotype. One end of the junction fails to match germline, which may point to a read error. The rearrangement joins TRBV6-1 to TRBJ1-5; 7 bases line up with TRBD1. This CDR3 contains 14 residues. Germline V gives CDR1 MNHNS, CDR2 SASEGT. The DNA for the CDR3 is TGTGCCAACAGTGCCTCAGGGGGAGATCAGCCCCAGCATTTT. It specifies CANSASGGDQPQHF.

This clonotype was seen many times. V is TRBV2 and J is TRBJ2-5; either TRBD1 or TRBD2 may supply D (5 bases each). V was clipped by 3 bases and J by 3 bases, with 11 bases between them. The CDR3 has 14 residues. Looked up from germline, CDR1 is SNHLY and CDR2 is FYNNEI. Written as DNA, the CDR3 is TGTGCCAGCAGTGACGCTGGGACGGAAGAGACCCAGTACTTC. It yields the protein CASSDAGTEETQYF.

This clonotype showed up many times. V is TRBV7-6 and J is TRBJ2-7; D remains ambiguous. This CDR3 contains 13 residues. Between the trimmed V and J ends, which lost 1 base and 4 bases, there was a span of 8 bases. Germline V gene lookup returns CDR1 SGHVS and CDR2 FNYEAQ. The CDR3 DNA reads as TGTGCCAGCAGCTTAGACCCCGGATACGAGCAGTACTTC. Its translation: CASSLDPGYEQYF. Combining the CDR3 with reference TRBV7-6 and TRBJ2-7 gives the whole variable domain GAGVSQSPRYKVTKRGQDVALRCDPISGHVSLYWYRQALGQGPEFLTYFNYEAQQDKSGLPNDRFSAERPEGSISTLTIQRTEQRDSAMYRCASSLDPGYEQYFGPGTRLTVT.

This clonotype was recorded many times. This chain connects TRBV6-1 to TRBJ2-7; 7 bases map to TRBD1. The V segment lost 7 bases and the J segment 0 bases; nucleotides outside the gene matches: 9. This CDR3 is built from 15 residues. Germline V lookup: CDR1 MNHNS, CDR2 SASEGT. In nucleotides, the CDR3 is TGTGCCAGCACTGGACCAGGGACAGACTCCTACGAGCAGTACTTC. It translates to CASTGPGTDSYEQYF.

This clonotype was seen ten or more times. This rearrangement joins TRBV10-3 to TRBJ2-1; no clear D gene. V lost 2 bases and J lost 9, with 17 bases in between. The germline gives CDR1 ENHRY, CDR2 SYGVKD. The CDR3 has 15 residues. The CDR3 spells CAISEDVFRLGEQFF. CDR3 bases: TGTGCCATCAGTGAGGACGTCTTTCGGCTCGGTGAGCAGTTCTTC.

Points on this clonotype: A much larger clone lies a single base off, so this may be a read error. The rearrangement links TRBV30 to TRBJ1-1; D is unresolved. The germline CDR1 and CDR2 sequences are GTSNPN and SVGIG (reference sequence). V was pared by 0 bases and J by 5 bases, with 19 bases between. This CDR3 has 16 residues. CDR3 nucleotide sequence: TGTGCCTGGAGTGTCTCCCGGCTCTCGCGGGAGACTGAAGCTTTCTTT. Translating it yields CAWSVSRLSRETEAFF. Full variable domain (missing parts from reference TRBV30 and TRBJ1-1): SQTIHQWPATLVQPVGSPLSLECTVEGTSNPNLYWYRQAAGRGLQLLFYSVGIGQISSEVPQNLSASRPQDRQFILSSKKLLLSDSGFYLCAWSVSRLSRETEAFFGQGTRLTVV.

The table lists this clonotype with many counts. The V gene is TRBV6-1, the J gene TRBJ1-5, with 8 bases identical to TRBD1. V was pared by 3 bases and J by 5 bases, with 3 bases of the junction left unmatched. The length of the CDR3 is 14 residues. Germline loops: CDR1 MNHNS, CDR2 SASEGT. CDR3 nucleotides: TGTGCCAGCAGTGAGAACAGGGGGTATCAGCCCCAGCATTTT. Protein product: CASSENRGYQPQHF.

This clonotype was counted ten times or more. The rearrangement uses TRBV28 and TRBJ2-3; tentatively, D is TRBD1 or TRBD2 (5 bases each). This CDR3 is built from 15 residues. The V end lost 5 bases, the J end lost 3 bases, and 15 bases lay between the germline ends. The germline V gene encodes CDR1 MDHEN and CDR2 SYDVKM. CDR3 nucleotide sequence: TGTGCCAGCAGTCCCGGTCGGGGCCGAACAGATACGCAGTATTTT. The encoded protein is CASSPGRGRTDTQYF.

The V gene is TRBV15, the J gene TRBJ1-3; D uncertain. Germline-derived CDR1 and CDR2 are LNHNV and YYDKDF (reference sequence). This CDR3 region has 15 residues. V lost 0 bases to trimming and J lost 0 bases, with 6 bases between them. The CDR3 DNA reads as TGTGCCACCAGCAGAGAGTTGGCCTCTGGAAACACCATATATTTT. It yields the protein CATSRELASGNTIYF.

This clonotype has a count of ten or more. The V and J genes are TRBV27 and TRBJ1-6; D is perhaps TRBD1 (6 bases). The germline V and J ends were trimmed by 3 bases and 9 bases, with 12 bases remaining between them. The CDR3 has 14 residues. Germline V CDR1 and CDR2: MNHEY, SMNVEV (reference sequence). The CDR3 loop reads CASSFHRDGSPLHF. The CDR3 DNA follows: TGTGCCAGCAGTTTTCACAGGGATGGTTCACCCCTCCACTTT.

This clonotype was detected ten times or more. The rearrangement links TRBV4-2 to TRBJ1-5, with D possibly matching TRBD1 (6 bases). Germline loops: CDR1 LGHNA, CDR2 YNFKEQ. The CDR3 runs 15 residues. Trimming stripped 0 bases from V and 5 bases from J, with 11 bases between. The CDR3 loop reads CASSQDSAGDQPQHF. CDR3 nucleotides: TGTGCCAGCAGCCAAGATTCAGCAGGGGATCAGCCCCAGCATTTT.

The chain uses TRBV6-2 or TRBV6-3 and TRBJ2-3; TRBD2 matches 13 bases. Germline-derived CDR1 and CDR2 are MNHEY and SVGEGT. The CDR3 has 17 amino acids. V gave up 5 bases and J gave up 3 bases; unmatched junction bases: 8. The CDR3 DNA is TGTGCCAGCAGTCAACTAGCGGGGGGGCCACATACAGATACGCAGTATTTT. Protein product: CASSQLAGGPHTDTQYF.

This clonotype has at least ten counts. This chain uses TRBV7-9 with TRBJ1-2; unclear D gene. Germline V CDR1 and CDR2: SEHNR, FQNEAQ (reference sequence). The ends were cut back, 5 bases at V and 1 base at J, with 11 bases in the middle. This CDR3 has 14 residues. The CDR3 spells CASSQPKDNYGYTF. The DNA of the CDR3 is TGTGCCAGCAGCCAGCCCAAGGATAACTATGGCTACACCTTC. The full variable domain, its missing parts supplied by reference TRBV7-9 and TRBJ1-2, is DTGVSQNPRHKITKRGQNVTFRCDPISEHNRLYWYRQTLGQGPEFLTYFQNEAQLEKSRLLSDRFSAERPKGSFSTLEIQRTEQGDSAMYLCASSQPKDNYGYTFGSGTRLTVV.

This chain uses TRBV6-5 with TRBJ2-2; 10 bases align to TRBD2. There are 14 residues in the CDR3. V lost 2 bases and J lost 13; bases outside the gene matches: 7. Germline V lookup: CDR1 MNHEY, CDR2 SVGAGI. CDR3 sequence: CASSYVTSGVGLFF. CDR3 bases: TGTGCCAGCAGTTACGTAACTAGCGGGGTTGGGCTGTTTTTT.

This clonotype occurred a few times. This chain connects TRBV30 to TRBJ1-2, with TRBD1 identical over 9 bases. V was pared by 2 bases and J by 4 bases, with 5 bases of the junction left unmatched. CDR1 is GTSNPN and CDR2 is SVGIG in the germline V gene (reference sequence). This CDR3 is built from 14 residues. Here the CDR3 reads CAWSPTGGAYGYTF. The CDR3 DNA reads as TGTGCCTGGAGTCCGACAGGGGGGGCCTATGGCTACACCTTC.

This clonotype was counted ten times or more. The gene calls are TRBV6-1 and TRBJ1-1; D call uncertain. Germline CDR1 is MNHNS and CDR2 is SASEGT. This CDR3 comprises 16 residues. Trimming cost V 4 bases and J 1 base, with 16 bases left between them. CDR3 region: CASSVGQLKKNTEAFF. CDR3 bases: TGTGCCAGCAGTGTAGGGCAGTTGAAGAAGAACACTGAAGCTTTCTTT.

This clonotype was recorded a few times. The chain combines TRBV7-7 with TRBJ2-1; the D is unclear. CDR1 and CDR2 from the germline V gene are SSHAT and FNYEAQ (reference sequence). This CDR3 has 16 residues. The CDR3 reads CATSGAGPSSYNEQFF. CDR3 bases: TGTGCTACTTCAGGCGCTGGTCCTAGCTCCTACAATGAGCAGTTCTTC. Variable domain in full (rest from reference TRBV7-7 and TRBJ2-1): GAGVSQSPRYKVTKRGQDVTLRCDPISSHATLYWYQQALGQGPEFLTYFNYEAQPDKSGLPSDRFSAERPEGSISTLTIQRTEQRDSAMYRCATSGAGPSSYNEQFFGPGTRLTVL.